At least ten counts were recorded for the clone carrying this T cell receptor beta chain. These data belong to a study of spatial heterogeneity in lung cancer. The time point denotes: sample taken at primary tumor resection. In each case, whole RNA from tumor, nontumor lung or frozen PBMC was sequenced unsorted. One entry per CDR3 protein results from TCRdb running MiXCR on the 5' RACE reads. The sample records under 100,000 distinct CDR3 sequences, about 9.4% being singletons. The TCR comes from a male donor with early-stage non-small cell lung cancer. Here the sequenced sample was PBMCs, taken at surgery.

CDR3 amino acids: CASSYSGVTTEAFF. CDR3 DNA: TGTGCCAGCAGTTACTCGGGCGTAACCACTGAAGCTTTCTTT. This chain joins TRBV6-2 or TRBV6-3 and TRBJ1-1; no clear D. Trimming pared 0 bases from V and 4 bases from J, leaving 9 bases between. The CDR3 sequence is 14 residues long. The germline CDR1 and CDR2 sequences are MNHEY and SVGEGT.